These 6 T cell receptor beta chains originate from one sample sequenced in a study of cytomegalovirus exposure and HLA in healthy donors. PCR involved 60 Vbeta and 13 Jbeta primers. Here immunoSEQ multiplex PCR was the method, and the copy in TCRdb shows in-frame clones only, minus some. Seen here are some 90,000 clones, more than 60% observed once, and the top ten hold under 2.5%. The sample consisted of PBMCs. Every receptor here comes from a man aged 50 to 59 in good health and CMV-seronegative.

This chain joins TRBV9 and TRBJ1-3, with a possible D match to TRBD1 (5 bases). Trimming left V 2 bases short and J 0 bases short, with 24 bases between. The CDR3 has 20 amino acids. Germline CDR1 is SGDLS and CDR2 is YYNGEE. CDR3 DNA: TGTGCCAGCAGCGTTGGCATGGAGCGGGGGAGCAGGAGCTCTGGAAACACCATATATTTT. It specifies CASSVGMERGSRSSGNTIYF.

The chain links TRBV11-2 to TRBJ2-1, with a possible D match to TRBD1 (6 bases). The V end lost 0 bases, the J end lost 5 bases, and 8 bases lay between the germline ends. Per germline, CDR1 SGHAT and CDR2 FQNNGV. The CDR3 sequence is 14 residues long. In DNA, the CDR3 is TGTGCCAGCAGCTTAGACAGGGGCGACAATGAGCAGTTCTTC. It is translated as CASSLDRGDNEQFF.

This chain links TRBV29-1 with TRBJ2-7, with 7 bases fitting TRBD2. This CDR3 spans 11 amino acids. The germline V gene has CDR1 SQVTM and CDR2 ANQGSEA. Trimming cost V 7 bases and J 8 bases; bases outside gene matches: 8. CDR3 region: CSAGTTTQQYF. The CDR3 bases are TGCAGCGCAGGGACTACTACTCAGCAGTACTTC.

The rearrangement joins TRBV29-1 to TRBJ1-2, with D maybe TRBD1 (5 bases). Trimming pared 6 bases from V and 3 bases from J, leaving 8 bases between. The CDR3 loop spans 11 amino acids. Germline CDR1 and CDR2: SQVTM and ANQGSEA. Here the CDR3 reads CSVDRDYGYTF. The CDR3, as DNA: TGCAGCGTAGACAGAGACTATGGCTACACCTTC. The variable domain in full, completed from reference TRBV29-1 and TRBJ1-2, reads SAVISQKPSRDICQRGTSLTIQCQVDSQVTMMFWYRQQPGQSLTLIATANQGSEATYESGFVIDKFPISRPNLTFSTLTVSNMSPEDSSIYLCSVDRDYGYTFGSGTRLTVV.

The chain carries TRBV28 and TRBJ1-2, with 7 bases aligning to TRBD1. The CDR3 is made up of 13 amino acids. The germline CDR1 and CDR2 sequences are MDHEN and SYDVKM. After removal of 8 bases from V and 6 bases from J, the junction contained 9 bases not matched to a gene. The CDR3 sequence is CASLITGVDGYTF. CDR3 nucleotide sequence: TGTGCCAGCCTTATCACAGGGGTGGATGGCTACACCTTC.

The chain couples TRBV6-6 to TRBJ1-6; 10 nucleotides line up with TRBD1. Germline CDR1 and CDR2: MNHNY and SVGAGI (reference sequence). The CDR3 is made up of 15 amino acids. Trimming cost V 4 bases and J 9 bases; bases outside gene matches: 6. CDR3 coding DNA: TGTGCCAGCAGTTCACGGGACAGGGGAACTTCACCCCTCCACTTT. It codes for CASSSRDRGTSPLHF.